What follows is one T cell receptor (beta chain) and its context. Its antigen is not known. It was with random hexamers that about 0.45 to 1 ug RNA was reverse transcribed. Multiplex immunoSEQ PCR targeted 54 Vbeta and 13 Jbeta TCR beta segments. TCRdb passed the immunoSEQ multiplex PCR reads through MiXCR, listing each CDR3 protein once. Of around 150,000 distinct CDR3 sequences in the sample, about 94% are singletons; the top ten hold more than 0.075%. Sequencing targeted TCR beta in T cells from blood (CD8+ and CD4+). The germline CDR1 and CDR2 sequences are MNHEY and SVGEGT. Trimming took 6 bases from V and 1 from J; bases not matched to a gene: 12. The CDR3 consists of 16 residues. The sample comes from a study of CD8 T cells in Susac syndrome. Whole-study results and caveats: The authors acknowledged that their TCR sequencing and HLA analysis involved a relatively small number of individuals.

Source material: CD4+ T cells from PBMCs. This TCR was sampled from a human donor with Susac syndrome. The chain has TRBV6-2 or TRBV6-3 and TRBJ2-7; 7 bases fit TRBD2. The CDR3 loop is CASSPRLTSESYEQYF. CDR3 DNA: TGTGCCAGCAGCCCCCGTCTAACTAGCGAGTCCTACGAGCAGTACTTC.